One and the same sample provided the 19 T cell receptor beta chains below, sequenced in a study of cytomegalovirus exposure and HLA in healthy donors. Primers for the PCR totalled 60 Vbeta and 13 Jbeta. This table comes from immunoSEQ multiplex PCR, and its TCRdb copy is limited to in-frame clones, with some not included. Of about 160,000 clones listed, about 60% are singletons. What was sequenced was PBMCs. The receptors here all came from a woman aged 55-69 years in good health and CMV-seropositive.

This clone has a handful of counts. V gene TRBV7-3 combines with J gene TRBJ2-1; 7 bases align to TRBD2. V shed 5 bases, J shed 7 bases, and the junction held 5 bases outside the gene matches. CDR3 length: 13 residues. CDR1 is SGHTA and CDR2 is FQGTGA in the germline V gene. The CDR3 DNA follows: TGTGCCAGCAGCCGTCTTAGCGGGAATGAGCAGTTCTTC. Translated: CASSRLSGNEQFF.

The V gene is TRBV5-6, the J gene TRBJ1-4; TRBD1 matches 8 bases. CDR1 SGHDT and CDR2 YYEEEE come from the germline V gene. The CDR3 is 18 amino acids. Trimming removed 3 bases from V and 11 bases from J; junction bases left unmatched: 21. The CDR3 loop reads CASSSGQGGPSGVYKLFF. The DNA for the CDR3 is TGTGCCAGCAGCTCCGGACAGGGCGGACCTTCTGGTGTATACAAACTGTTTTTT.

This chain connects TRBV4-1 to TRBJ1-1; D ambiguous. Germline-derived CDR1 and CDR2 are MGHRA and YSYEKL. V was cut by 2 bases and J by 10 bases, with 14 bases left in between. CDR3 length equals 13 residues. The CDR3 DNA follows: TGCGCCAGCAGCCAATATTTAGGAGGAGGAGCTTTCTTT. Translation: CASSQYLGGGAFF.

This chain joins TRBV28 and TRBJ2-3, with 10 bases matching TRBD2. Looked up from germline, CDR1 is MDHEN and CDR2 is SYDVKM. With 2 bases clipped from V and 11 bases from J, the junction kept 13 bases outside the gene matches. CDR3 length equals 16 residues. The CDR3 loop reads CASSLGWASGSLVQYF. CDR3 sequence (DNA): TGTGCCAGCAGTTTAGGGTGGGCTAGCGGGAGCCTAGTGCAGTATTTT.

A few counts support this clone. V and J are TRBV7-8 and TRBJ2-2; D is perhaps TRBD1 (6 bases). Looked up from germline, CDR1 is SGHVS and CDR2 is FQNEAQ. V lost 1 base and J lost 4, with 13 bases in between. The CDR3 extends over 16 amino acids. The CDR3 region is CASSLVSGAGTGELFF. CDR3 in DNA: TGTGCCAGCAGCTTAGTTTCAGGGGCGGGCACCGGGGAGCTGTTTTTT.

The chain links TRBV28 to TRBJ2-7; TRBD2 agrees at 11 bases. In germline, CDR1 is MDHEN, CDR2 SYDVKM. V lost 4 bases and J lost 3; bases outside the gene matches: 5. The CDR3 is 15 amino acids. CDR3 sequence: CASSSPGLADYEQYF. The CDR3 nucleotides are TGTGCCAGCAGTTCTCCGGGACTAGCGGACTACGAGCAGTACTTC.

This sequence joins TRBV7-2 and TRBJ1-3; 7 bases agree with TRBD1. CDR3 length: 15 amino acids. The germline gives CDR1 SGHTA, CDR2 FQGNSA. Trimming removed 1 base from V and 4 bases from J; junction bases left unmatched: 4. DNA for the CDR3: TGTGCCAGCAGCTTAGTAGGGGGCTCCGGAAACACCATATATTTT. Its translation: CASSLVGGSGNTIYF.

This clone has more than one count but fewer than ten. The chain is built from TRBV5-6 and TRBJ2-3, with 7 positions matching TRBD2. V dropped 2 bases and J dropped 6; count of bases not matched to a gene: 3. The CDR3 length is 13 residues. Germline V gene sequence: CDR1 SGHDT, CDR2 YYEEEE. The CDR3 is CASSFGLGDTQYF. The CDR3 DNA is TGTGCCAGCAGCTTCGGACTAGGCGATACGCAGTATTTT.

This clone appeared a few times. This rearrangement joins TRBV7-3 to TRBJ2-3; D is uncertain. The CDR3 is made up of 13 amino acids. V lost 1 base and J lost 3, with 5 bases in between. Germline loops: CDR1 SGHTA, CDR2 FQGTGA. CDR3: CASSLKATDTQYF. The DNA of the CDR3 is TGTGCCAGCAGCTTAAAAGCAACAGATACGCAGTATTTT.

This chain connects TRBV5-4 to TRBJ1-2; no clear D. V lost 4 bases and J lost 5, with 15 bases in between. CDR1 is SGHNT and CDR2 is YYREEE in the germline V gene (reference sequence). There are 14 residues in the CDR3. The DNA for the CDR3 is TGTGCCAGCAGCGGTGGTGCCCTTGCGTATGGCTACACCTTC. Its translation: CASSGGALAYGYTF.

For this clone: A much larger clonotype is one base distant, so this may be a read error. The gene calls are TRBV6-6 and TRBJ2-3; 7 nucleotides line up with TRBD2. This CDR3 is 13 amino acids long. The junction had 2 bases not matched to a gene; V was cut back by 6 bases and J by 2 bases. CDR1 and CDR2 (germline): MNHNY, SVGAGI (reference sequence). The CDR3: CASRSGTTDTQYF. CDR3 bases: TGTGCCAGCAGAAGCGGGACCACAGATACGCAGTATTTT.

In its sample, this clone was seen a few times. This chain uses TRBV6-1 with TRBJ2-1; 11 bases are shared with TRBD2. Germline-derived CDR1 and CDR2 are MNHNS and SASEGT. The CDR3 is 17 residues long. V gave up 3 bases and J gave up 3 bases; unmatched junction bases: 7. The CDR3 protein is CASSDRLAGKIYNEQFF. The CDR3 nucleotides are TGTGCCAGCAGTGACAGACTAGCGGGGAAAATCTACAATGAGCAGTTCTTC.

J is TRBJ2-7 and V is TRBV19, with a weak D call TRBD2 (6 bases). V was clipped by 5 bases and J by 2 bases, with 19 bases between them. CDR3 length: 16 residues. Germline assignment: CDR1 LNHDA and CDR2 SQIVND (reference sequence). The CDR3 bases are TGTGCCAGTAGTGACAAAGGCGGGGTTAAACCCTACGAGCAGTACTTC. Translated: CASSDKGGVKPYEQYF.

The gene calls are TRBV7-7 and TRBJ2-1, with TRBD2 matching over 10 bases. The CDR3 loop spans 16 amino acids. Germline CDR1 reads SSHAT; CDR2 reads FNYEAQ (reference sequence). The CDR3 bases are TGTGCTAGCTCACTTCGTAGCGGGAGGTCGGTAAATGAGCAGTTCTTC. The encoded protein is CASSLRSGRSVNEQFF. Full variable domain (remainder filled in from reference TRBV7-7 and TRBJ2-1): GAGVSQSPRYKVTKRGQDVTLRCDPISSHATLYWYQQALGQGPEFLTYFNYEAQPDKSGLPSDRFSAERPEGSISTLTIQRTEQRDSAMYRCASSLRSGRSVNEQFFGPGTRLTVL.

The V call is TRBV30, the J call TRBJ1-1; D remains ambiguous. The germline CDR1 and CDR2 sequences are GTSNPN and SVGIG (reference sequence). Deletions cut 4 bases from V and 1 base from J, with 10 bases between. The CDR3 is made up of 13 amino acids. CDR3 sequence: CAWTIVKNTEAFF. In nucleotides, the CDR3 is TGTGCCTGGACCATAGTCAAGAACACTGAAGCTTTCTTT.

The chain employs TRBV7-8 and TRBJ2-7; 8 bases line up with TRBD2. This CDR3 contains 14 residues. Germline CDR1 and CDR2: SGHVS and FQNEAQ. Trimming removed 1 base from V and 5 bases from J; junction bases left unmatched: 4. The CDR3 DNA reads TGTGCCAGCAGCTTAGGCGGGAGGAGCAACGAGCAGTACTTC. Amino acids: CASSLGGRSNEQYF.

The chain links TRBV4-1 to TRBJ1-4; 8 nucleotides line up with TRBD1. After removal of 1 base from V and 0 bases from J, the junction contained 7 bases not matched to a gene. CDR1 MGHRA and CDR2 YSYEKL come from the germline V gene. This CDR3 is 18 amino acids long. The CDR3 region is CASSQAGTGASTNEKLFF. The DNA for the CDR3 is TGCGCCAGCAGCCAAGCCGGGACAGGAGCTTCAACTAATGAAAAACTGTTTTTT.

This clone has only one observation. The genes are TRBV5-4 and TRBJ2-7, with D possibly being TRBD2 (6 bases). Germline loops: CDR1 SGHNT, CDR2 YYREEE (reference sequence). V was cut by 2 bases and J by 4 bases, with 16 bases left in between. This CDR3 contains 15 residues. CDR3 in amino acids: CASSLDGRDGYEQYF. In nucleotides, the CDR3 is TGTGCCAGCAGCTTAGACGGGAGAGATGGATACGAGCAGTACTTC.

This sequence joins TRBV5-8 and TRBJ2-1, with D possibly TRBD2 on 6 matching bases. V dropped 2 bases and J dropped 1 base, with 10 bases sitting between them. This CDR3 contains 15 residues. Germline-derived CDR1 and CDR2 are SGHTS and YDEGEE. The CDR3: CASSFSGTSYNEQFF. The CDR3 bases are TGTGCCAGCAGCTTCTCCGGGACTTCCTACAATGAGCAGTTCTTC.